Sequencing of this TCR beta chain was carried out in a study of metastatic and nonmetastatic thyroid tumors. The junction had 3 bases not matched to a gene; V was cut back by 7 bases and J by 1 base. Germline CDR1 reads MNHEY; CDR2 reads SVGEGT. The CDR3 spans 14 residues. This clone is medium-sized within its sample. Until they underwent thyroid surgery, no patient had received any treatment. From the PCR reads, TCRdb re-called clones with MiXCR. Of about 25,000 clones in the sample, roughly a fifth were seen once. This clonotype originated in a female donor with papillary thyroid cancer or a benign thyroid nodule (not recorded which). Some clones in this sample may be carry-over from other donors' samples. The chain recombines TRBV6-2 or TRBV6-3 with TRBJ1-1, with 10 positions matching TRBD1. Sequencing was performed on blood. CDR3 in DNA: TGTGCCAGCACCGACAGGGGGCCGAACACTGAAGCTTTCTTT. Translated: CASTDRGPNTEAFF.